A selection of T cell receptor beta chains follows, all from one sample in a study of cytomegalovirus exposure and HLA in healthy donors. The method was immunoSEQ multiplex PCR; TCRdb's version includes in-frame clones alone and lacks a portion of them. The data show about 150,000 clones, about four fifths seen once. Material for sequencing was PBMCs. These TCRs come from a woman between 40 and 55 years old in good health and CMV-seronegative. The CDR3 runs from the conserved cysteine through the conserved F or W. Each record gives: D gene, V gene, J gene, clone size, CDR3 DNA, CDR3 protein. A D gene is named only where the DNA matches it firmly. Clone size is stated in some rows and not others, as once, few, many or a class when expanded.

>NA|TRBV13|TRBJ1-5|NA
TGTGCCAGCAGCCCCGAGCCGGGTCAGCCCCAGCATTTT
CASSPEPGQPQHF
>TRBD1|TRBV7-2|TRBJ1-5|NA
TGTGCCAGCAGCCGGACAGGGGTAAATCAGCCCCAGCATTTT
CASSRTGVNQPQHF
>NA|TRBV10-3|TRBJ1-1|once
TGTGCCATCGATAATCGAAGGGGTAACAACACTGAAGCTTTCTTT
CAIDNRRGNNTEAFF
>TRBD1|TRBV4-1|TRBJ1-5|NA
TGCGCCAGCAGCCATACCTCGGGACAGGGGTTAAATCAGCCCCAGCATTTT
CASSHTSGQGLNQPQHF
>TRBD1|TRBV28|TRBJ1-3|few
TGTGCCAGCAGTCCAAACAGGGGCCACTCTGGAAACACCATATATTTT
CASSPNRGHSGNTIYF
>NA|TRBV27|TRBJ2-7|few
TGTGCCAGCAGTTTGACGGGTTACGAGCAGTACTTC
CASSLTGYEQYF
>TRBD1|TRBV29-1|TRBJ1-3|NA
TGCAGCGTGGCCCTGGACAGGGGAGGAAGCACCATATATTTT
CSVALDRGGSTIYF
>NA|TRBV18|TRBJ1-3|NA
TGTGCCAGCTCGCCCGACACCAGAAACACCATATATTTT
CASSPDTRNTIYF
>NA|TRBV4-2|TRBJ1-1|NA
TGTGCCAGCAGCCAGCGAGAGGGCATTGAAGACACTGAAGCTTTCTTT
CASSQREGIEDTEAFF
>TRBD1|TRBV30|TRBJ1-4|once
TGTGCCTGGAGTGTAGTGAGGACAGGGGCAACTAATGAAAAACTGTTTTTT
CAWSVVRTGATNEKLFF
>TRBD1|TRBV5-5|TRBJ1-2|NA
TGTGCCAGCAGACAGGGACAGGGAGGCTACACCTTC
CASRQGQGGYTF
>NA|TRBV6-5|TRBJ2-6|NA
TGTGCCAGCAGTTCCGAGGACTCTGGGGCCAACGTCCTGACTTTC
CASSSEDSGANVLTF
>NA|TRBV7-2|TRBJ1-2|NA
TGTGCCAGCAGCTTAGCTACAGGCCTTAACTATGGCTACACCTTC
CASSLATGLNYGYTF
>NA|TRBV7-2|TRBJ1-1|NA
TGTGCCAGCATCCCAGGGAAGAACACTGAAGCTTTCTTT
CASIPGKNTEAFF
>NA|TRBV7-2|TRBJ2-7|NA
TGTGCCAGCAGGACAGCCTACGAGCAGTACTTC
CASRTAYEQYF
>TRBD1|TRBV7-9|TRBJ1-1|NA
TGTGCCAGCAGTCTAAGGACTCCAGGGGGGAACACTGAAGCTTTCTTT
CASSLRTPGGNTEAFF
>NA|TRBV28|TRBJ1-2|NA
TGTGCCAGCAGTTTATTGGGGGCGGCGGGCGGCTACACCTTC
CASSLLGAAGGYTF
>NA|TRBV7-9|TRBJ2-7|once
TGTGCCAGCAGCTTAACAGTCGTGGCCGGCGAGCAGTACTTC
CASSLTVVAGEQYF
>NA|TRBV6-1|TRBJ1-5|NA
TGTGCCAGCACCCCCGGTCGTAGCAATCAGCCCCAGCATTTT
CASTPGRSNQPQHF
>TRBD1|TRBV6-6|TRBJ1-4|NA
TGTGCCAGCAGTAGACAGGGGTTCGGTGAAAAACTGTTTTTT
CASSRQGFGEKLFF
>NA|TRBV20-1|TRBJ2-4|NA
TGCAGTGTTCAGTCAAACATTCAGTACTTC
CSVQSNIQYF
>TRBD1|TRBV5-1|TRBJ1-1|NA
TGCGCCAGCAGCCGGGGACAGGTCGGGAGGACTGAAGCTTTCTTT
CASSRGQVGRTEAFF
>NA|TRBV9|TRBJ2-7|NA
TGTGCCAGCAGGTCGACCGGGACACCGAGCTCCTACGAGCAGTACTTC
CASRSTGTPSSYEQYF
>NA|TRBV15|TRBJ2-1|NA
TGTGCCACCAGCAGACTAGACAGATACAATGAGCAGTTCTTC
CATSRLDRYNEQFF
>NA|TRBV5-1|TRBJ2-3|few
TGCGCCAGCAGCTTGGGTCGGGGGGCGAACACAGATACGCAGTATTTT
CASSLGRGANTDTQYF
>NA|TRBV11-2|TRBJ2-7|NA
TGTGCCAGCAGCTTAGTTTCGAGCCCCTACGAGCAGTACTTC
CASSLVSSPYEQYF
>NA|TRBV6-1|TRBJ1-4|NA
TGTGCCAGCAGTGATCCCGGCGGGGGAAATGAAAAACTGTTTTTT
CASSDPGGGNEKLFF
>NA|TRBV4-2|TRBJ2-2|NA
TGTGCCAGCAGCCAAGATCTCGGGGAGGGGGACACCGGGGAGCTGTTTTTT
CASSQDLGEGDTGELFF
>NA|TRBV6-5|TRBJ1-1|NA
TGTGCCAGCAGTTACAACGACAGACTGAACACTGAAGCTTTCTTT
CASSYNDRLNTEAFF
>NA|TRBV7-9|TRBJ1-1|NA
TGTGCCAGCAGCTTTCGGGAGGGGGGGAACACTGAAGCTTTCTTT
CASSFREGGNTEAFF
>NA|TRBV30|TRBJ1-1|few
TGTGCCTTGCGCTTGTCGGGGAACACTGAAGCTTTCTTT
CALRLSGNTEAFF
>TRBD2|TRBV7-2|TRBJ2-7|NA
TGTGCCAGTCAAAAAGGGACTAGCTCTTACGAGCAGTACTTC
CASQKGTSSYEQYF
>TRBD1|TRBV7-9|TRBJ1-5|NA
TGTGCCAGCAGCACGTACGACAGGGGAGGCAATCAGCCCCAGCATTTT
CASSTYDRGGNQPQHF
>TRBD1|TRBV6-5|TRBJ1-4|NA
TGTGCCAGCAGTCGGCGGGACAGGGACGGAAAACTGTTTTTT
CASSRRDRDGKLFF
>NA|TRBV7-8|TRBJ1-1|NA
TGTGCCAGCAGCTTAGAAACAGGGAACACTGAAGCTTTCTTT
CASSLETGNTEAFF
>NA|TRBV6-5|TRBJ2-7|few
TGTGCCACCGCCAGATTCTCCTACGAGCAGTACTTC
CATARFSYEQYF
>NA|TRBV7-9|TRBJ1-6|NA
TGTTCCAGCAGCCGCCTTGCTGCGCCATTT
CSSSRLAAPF
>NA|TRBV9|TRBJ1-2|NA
TGTGCCAGCAGCGAGGGGGGGCGATTCTATGGCTACACCTTC
CASSEGGRFYGYTF
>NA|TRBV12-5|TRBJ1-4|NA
TGTGCTAGTGGTTTGGCCGGGGCTAATGAAAAACTGTTTTTT
CASGLAGANEKLFF
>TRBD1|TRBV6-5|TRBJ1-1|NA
TGTGCCAGCAGTTACACAGGGGTCATGAACACTGAAGCTTTCTTT
CASSYTGVMNTEAFF
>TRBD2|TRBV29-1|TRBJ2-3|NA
TGCAGCGTCCCCGGGGGGGATAGGGTCGCAGATACGCAGTATTTT
CSVPGGDRVADTQYF
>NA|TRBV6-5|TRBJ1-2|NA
TGTGCCAGCAGAATCGGCAGGAACTATGGCTACACCTTC
CASRIGRNYGYTF
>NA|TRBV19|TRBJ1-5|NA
TGTGCCAGTAGCCGTGAAGTGCGTCAGCCCCAGCATTTT
CASSREVRQPQHF
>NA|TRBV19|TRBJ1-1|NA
TGTGCCAGTACGGAGCAGGGGAGAGCTGAAGCTTTCTTT
CASTEQGRAEAFF
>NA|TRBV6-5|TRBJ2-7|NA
TGTGCCAGCAGCAATTCGGGGGGCCGTTCCTACGAGCAGTACTTC
CASSNSGGRSYEQYF
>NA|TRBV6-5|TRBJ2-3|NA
TGTGCCAGCAGTGTGACAGGCAGCACAGATACGCAGTATTTT
CASSVTGSTDTQYF
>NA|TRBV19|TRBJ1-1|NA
TGTGCCAGTAGTATGGCACCTCCCCACACTGAAGCTTTCTTT
CASSMAPPHTEAFF
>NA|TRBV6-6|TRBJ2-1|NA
TGTGCCAGCAGCCTAACGGACTTACAGAATGAGCAGTTCTTC
CASSLTDLQNEQFF
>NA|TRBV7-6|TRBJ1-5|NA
TGTGCCAGCAGCCCACAAGGAGGCCAGCCCCAGCATTTT
CASSPQGGQPQHF
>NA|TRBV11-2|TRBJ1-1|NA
TGTGCCAGCAGCTTAGGTGGGGTTGGACAGCGAGGAGCTTTCTTT
CASSLGGVGQRGAFF
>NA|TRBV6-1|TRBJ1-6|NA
TGTGCCAGCAGTCTTGATGGGGGCTGGAATTCACCCCTCCACTTT
CASSLDGGWNSPLHF
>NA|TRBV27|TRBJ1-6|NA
TGTGCCAGCAGTTTAACAAACTCCTATAATTCACCCCTCCACTTT
CASSLTNSYNSPLHF
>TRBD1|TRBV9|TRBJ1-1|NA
TGTGCCAGCAGCGCCACAGGGGGGAACACTGAAGCTTTCTTT
CASSATGGNTEAFF